Here is one T cell receptor beta chain with its context. The study recruited people aged roughly 18 to 89 years across about two dozen US areas. Cohort 3 donors were reported recovered after two negative PCRs, clearance, or symptom resolution. This record belongs to a study of blood T cell repertoires in COVID-19. The CDR3 is 15 residues long. Trimming took off 7 bases at V and 0 bases at J, with 10 bases between the two ends. Germline-derived CDR1 and CDR2 are LGHNT and FRNRAP. TCRdb keeps only in-frame clones here, not all; method: immunoSEQ multiplex PCR. The table includes 300,000 or so clones, roughly nine tenths detected once.

The sample taken for sequencing was PBMCs or T cells enriched from blood (not recorded which). This rearrangement joins TRBV12-5 to TRBJ1-6; no clear D. The TCR originated in a man aged 60 to 69 who had recovered from COVID-19. The CDR3 spells CASAQEDSYNSPLHF. The CDR3 DNA is TGTGCTAGTGCCCAGGAAGACTCCTATAATTCACCCCTCCACTTT.